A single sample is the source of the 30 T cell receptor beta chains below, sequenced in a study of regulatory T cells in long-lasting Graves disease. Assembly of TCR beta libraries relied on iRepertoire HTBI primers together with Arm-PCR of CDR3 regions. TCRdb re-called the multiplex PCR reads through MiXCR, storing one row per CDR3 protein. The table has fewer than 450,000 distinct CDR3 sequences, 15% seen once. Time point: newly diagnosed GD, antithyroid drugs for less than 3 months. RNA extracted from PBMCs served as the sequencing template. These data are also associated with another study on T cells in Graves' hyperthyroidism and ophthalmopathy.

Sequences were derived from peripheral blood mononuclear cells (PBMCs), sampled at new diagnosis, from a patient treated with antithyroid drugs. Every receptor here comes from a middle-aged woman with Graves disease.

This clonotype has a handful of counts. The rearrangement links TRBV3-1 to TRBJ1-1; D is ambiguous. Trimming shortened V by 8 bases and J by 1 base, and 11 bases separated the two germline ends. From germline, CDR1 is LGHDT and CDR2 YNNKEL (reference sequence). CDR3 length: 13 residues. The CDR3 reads CASYTPGNTEAFF. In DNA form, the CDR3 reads TGTGCCAGCTACACCCCGGGGAACACTGAAGCTTTCTTT.

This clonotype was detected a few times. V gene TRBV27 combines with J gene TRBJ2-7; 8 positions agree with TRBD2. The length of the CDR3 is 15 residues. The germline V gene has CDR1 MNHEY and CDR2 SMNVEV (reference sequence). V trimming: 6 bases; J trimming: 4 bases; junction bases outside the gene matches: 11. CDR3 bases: TGTGCCAGCAGCTGGGCGGGGGGCATCGCTTACGAGCAGTACTTC. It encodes CASSWAGGIAYEQYF.

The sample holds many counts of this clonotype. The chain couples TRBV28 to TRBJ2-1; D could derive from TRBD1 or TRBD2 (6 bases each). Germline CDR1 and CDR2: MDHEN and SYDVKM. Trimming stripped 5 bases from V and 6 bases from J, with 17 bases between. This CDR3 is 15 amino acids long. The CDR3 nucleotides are TGTGCCAGCAGTCCCGGGAAAGGGGGAGGCAATGAGCAGTTCTTC. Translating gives CASSPGKGGGNEQFF. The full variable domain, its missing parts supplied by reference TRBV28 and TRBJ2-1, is DVKVTQSSRYLVKRTGEKVFLECVQDMDHENMFWYRQDPGLGLRLIYFSYDVKMKEKGDIPEGYSVSREKKERFSLILESASTNQTSMYLCASSPGKGGGNEQFFGPGTRLTVL.

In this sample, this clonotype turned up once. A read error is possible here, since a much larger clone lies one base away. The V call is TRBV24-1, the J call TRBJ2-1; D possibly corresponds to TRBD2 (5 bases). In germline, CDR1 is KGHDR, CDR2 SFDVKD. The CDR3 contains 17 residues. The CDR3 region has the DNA TGTGCCACCAGTGATAGCAAGAGCGGAGACTCCTACAATGAGCAGTCCTTC. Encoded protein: CATSDSKSGDSYNEQSF.

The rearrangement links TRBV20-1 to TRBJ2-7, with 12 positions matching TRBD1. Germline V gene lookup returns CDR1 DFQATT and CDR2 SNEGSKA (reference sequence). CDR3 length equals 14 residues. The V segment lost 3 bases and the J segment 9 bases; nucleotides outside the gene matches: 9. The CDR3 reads CSARGGQGAGGQYF. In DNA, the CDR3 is TGCAGTGCTAGGGGGGGACAGGGGGCAGGGGGGCAGTACTTC.

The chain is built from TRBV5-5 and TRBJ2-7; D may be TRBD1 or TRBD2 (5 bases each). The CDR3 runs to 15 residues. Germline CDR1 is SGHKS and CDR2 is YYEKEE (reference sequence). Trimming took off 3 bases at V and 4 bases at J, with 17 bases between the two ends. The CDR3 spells CASSYTGPAFYEQYF. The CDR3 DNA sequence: TGTGCCAGCAGCTACACGGGGCCTGCCTTTTACGAGCAGTACTTC.

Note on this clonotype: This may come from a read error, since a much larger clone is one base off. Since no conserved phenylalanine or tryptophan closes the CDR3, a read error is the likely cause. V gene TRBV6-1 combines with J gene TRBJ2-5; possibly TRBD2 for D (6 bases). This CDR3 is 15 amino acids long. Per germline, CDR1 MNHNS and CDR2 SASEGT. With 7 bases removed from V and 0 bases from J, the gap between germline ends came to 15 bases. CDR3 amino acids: CASTGSGWYQETQYS. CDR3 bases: TGTGCCAGCACCGGGAGCGGGTGGTACCAAGAGACCCAGTACTCC.

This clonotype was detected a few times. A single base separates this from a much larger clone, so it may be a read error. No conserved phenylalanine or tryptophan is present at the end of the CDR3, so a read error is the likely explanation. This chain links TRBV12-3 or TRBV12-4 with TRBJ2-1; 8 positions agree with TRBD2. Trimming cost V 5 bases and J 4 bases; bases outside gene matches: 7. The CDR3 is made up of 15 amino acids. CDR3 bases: TGTGCCAGCAGTGACATAGCGGGAATATACAATGAGCAGTTCTCC. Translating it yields CASSDIAGIYNEQFS.

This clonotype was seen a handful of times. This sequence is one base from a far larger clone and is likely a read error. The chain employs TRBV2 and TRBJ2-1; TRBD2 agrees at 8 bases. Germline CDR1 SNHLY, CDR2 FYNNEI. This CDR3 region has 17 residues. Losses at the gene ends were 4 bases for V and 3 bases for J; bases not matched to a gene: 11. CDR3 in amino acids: CASSGGGGAGDYNEQFF. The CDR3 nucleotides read TGTGCCAGCAGTGGGGGCGGGGGAGCGGGAGACTACAATGAGCAGTTCTTC.

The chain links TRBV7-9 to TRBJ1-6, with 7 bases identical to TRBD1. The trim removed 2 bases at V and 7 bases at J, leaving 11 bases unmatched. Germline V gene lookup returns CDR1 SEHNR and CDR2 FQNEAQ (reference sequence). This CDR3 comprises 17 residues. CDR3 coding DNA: TGTGCCAGCAGCTTATACCCTCAGGGGGAATACAATTCACCCCTCCACTTT. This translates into CASSLYPQGEYNSPLHF.

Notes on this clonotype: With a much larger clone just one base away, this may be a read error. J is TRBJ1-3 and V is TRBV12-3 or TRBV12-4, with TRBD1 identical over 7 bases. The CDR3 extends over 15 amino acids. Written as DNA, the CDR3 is TGTGCCAGCAGTTTAGAGGGGGCCTCTGGAAACGCCATATATTTT. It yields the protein CASSLEGASGNAIYF.

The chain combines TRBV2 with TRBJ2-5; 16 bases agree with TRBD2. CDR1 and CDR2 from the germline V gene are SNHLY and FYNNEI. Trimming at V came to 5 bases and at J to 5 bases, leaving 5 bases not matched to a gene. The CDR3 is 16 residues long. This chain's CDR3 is CASSPGLAGGPETQYF. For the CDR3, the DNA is TGTGCCAGCAGTCCGGGACTAGCGGGAGGGCCGGAGACCCAGTACTTC.

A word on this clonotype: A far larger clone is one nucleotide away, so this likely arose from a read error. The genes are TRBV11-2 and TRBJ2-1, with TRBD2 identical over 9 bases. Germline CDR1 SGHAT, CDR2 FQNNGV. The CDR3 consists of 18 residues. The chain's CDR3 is CASSLTGSGRIPYNGQFF. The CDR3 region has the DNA TGTGCCAGCAGCCTCACGGGGAGCGGGAGGATCCCTTACAATGGGCAGTTCTTC.

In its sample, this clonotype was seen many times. CDR3 nucleotides: TGTGCCAGCACCAGGCTTAGGGGGACAGATACGCAGTATTTT. It specifies CASTRLRGTDTQYF. V gene TRBV7-9 combines with J gene TRBJ2-3; a possible D gene is TRBD1 (6 bases). Germline V gene sequence: CDR1 SEHNR, CDR2 FQNEAQ (reference sequence). V lost 7 bases, J lost 3 bases, and 14 bases lay in between. The CDR3 covers 14 residues. The entire variable domain, with the rest obtained from reference TRBV7-9 and TRBJ2-3, is as follows: DTGVSQNPRHKITKRGQNVTFRCDPISEHNRLYWYRQTLGQGPEFLTYFQNEAQLEKSRLLSDRFSAERPKGSFSTLEIQRTEQGDSAMYLCASTRLRGTDTQYFGPGTRLTVL.

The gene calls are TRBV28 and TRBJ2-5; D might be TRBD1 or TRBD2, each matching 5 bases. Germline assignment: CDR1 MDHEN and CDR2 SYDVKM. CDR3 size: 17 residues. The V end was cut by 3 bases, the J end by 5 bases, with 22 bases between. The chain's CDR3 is CASSFPLGTALGETQYF. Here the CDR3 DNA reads TGTGCCAGCAGTTTCCCGCTAGGGACGGCCCTCGGGGAGACCCAGTACTTC. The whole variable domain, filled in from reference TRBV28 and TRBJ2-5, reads DVKVTQSSRYLVKRTGEKVFLECVQDMDHENMFWYRQDPGLGLRLIYFSYDVKMKEKGDIPEGYSVSREKKERFSLILESASTNQTSMYLCASSFPLGTALGETQYFGPGTRLLVL.

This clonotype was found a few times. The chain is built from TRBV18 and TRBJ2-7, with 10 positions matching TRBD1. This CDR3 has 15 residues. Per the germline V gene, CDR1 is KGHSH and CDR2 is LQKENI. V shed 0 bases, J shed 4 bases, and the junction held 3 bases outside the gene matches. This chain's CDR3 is CASSPPRDRGYEQYF. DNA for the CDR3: TGTGCCAGCTCACCACCGAGGGACAGGGGTTACGAGCAGTACTTC.

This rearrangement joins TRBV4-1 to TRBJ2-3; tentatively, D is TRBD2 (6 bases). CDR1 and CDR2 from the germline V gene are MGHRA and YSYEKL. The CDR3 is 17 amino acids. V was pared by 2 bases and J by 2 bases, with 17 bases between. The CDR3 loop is CASSQRAIAGNTDTQYF. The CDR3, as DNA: TGCGCCAGCAGCCAACGGGCCATCGCGGGGAACACAGATACGCAGTATTTT.

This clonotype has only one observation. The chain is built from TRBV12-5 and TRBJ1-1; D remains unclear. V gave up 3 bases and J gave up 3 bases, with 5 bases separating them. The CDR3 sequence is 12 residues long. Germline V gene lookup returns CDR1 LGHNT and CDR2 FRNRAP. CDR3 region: CASGLIDTEAFF. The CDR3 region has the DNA TGTGCTAGTGGTTTAATAGACACTGAAGCTTTCTTT.

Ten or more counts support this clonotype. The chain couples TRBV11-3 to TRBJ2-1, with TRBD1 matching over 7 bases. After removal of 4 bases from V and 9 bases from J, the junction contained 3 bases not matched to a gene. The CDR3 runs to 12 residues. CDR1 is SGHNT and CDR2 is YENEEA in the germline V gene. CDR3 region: CASSWRQGEQFF. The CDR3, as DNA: TGTGCCAGCAGCTGGCGACAGGGTGAGCAGTTCTTC.

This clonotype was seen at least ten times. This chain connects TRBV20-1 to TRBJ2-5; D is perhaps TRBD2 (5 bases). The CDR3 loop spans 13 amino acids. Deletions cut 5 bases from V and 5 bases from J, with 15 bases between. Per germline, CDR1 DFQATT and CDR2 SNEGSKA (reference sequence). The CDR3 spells CSAPAEGSETQYF. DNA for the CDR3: TGCAGTGCTCCAGCCGAAGGGAGTGAGACCCAGTACTTC.

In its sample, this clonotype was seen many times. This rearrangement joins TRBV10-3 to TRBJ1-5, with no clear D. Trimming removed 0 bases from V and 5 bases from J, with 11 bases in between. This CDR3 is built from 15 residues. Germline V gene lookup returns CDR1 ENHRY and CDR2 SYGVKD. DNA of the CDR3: TGTGCCATCAGTGAGTCGGCAAGAGGGCATCAGCCCCAGCATTTT. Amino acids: CAISESARGHQPQHF.

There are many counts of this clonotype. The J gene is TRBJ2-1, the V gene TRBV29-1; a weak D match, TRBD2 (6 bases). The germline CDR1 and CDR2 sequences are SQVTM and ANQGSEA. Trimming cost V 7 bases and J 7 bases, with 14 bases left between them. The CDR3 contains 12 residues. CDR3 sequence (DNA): TGCAGCGCCCTGGACTACCGAAATGAGCAGTTCTTC. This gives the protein CSALDYRNEQFF.

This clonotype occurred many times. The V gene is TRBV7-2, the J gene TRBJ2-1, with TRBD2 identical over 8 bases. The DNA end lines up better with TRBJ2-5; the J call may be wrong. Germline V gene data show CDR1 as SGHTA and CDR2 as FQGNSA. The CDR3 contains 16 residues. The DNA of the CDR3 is TGTGCCAGCAGCTTAGTAAGCGGGAGTGTCCGAGAGACCCAGTACTTC. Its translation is CASSLVSGSVRETQYF.

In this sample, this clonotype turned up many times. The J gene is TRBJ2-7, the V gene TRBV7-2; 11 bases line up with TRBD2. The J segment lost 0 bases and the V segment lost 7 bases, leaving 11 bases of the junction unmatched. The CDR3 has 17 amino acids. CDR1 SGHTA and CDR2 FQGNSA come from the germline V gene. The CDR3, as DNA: TGTGCCAGCACCCCCCGACTAGCGGGACCCTCCTCCTACGAGCAGTACTTC. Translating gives CASTPRLAGPSSYEQYF.

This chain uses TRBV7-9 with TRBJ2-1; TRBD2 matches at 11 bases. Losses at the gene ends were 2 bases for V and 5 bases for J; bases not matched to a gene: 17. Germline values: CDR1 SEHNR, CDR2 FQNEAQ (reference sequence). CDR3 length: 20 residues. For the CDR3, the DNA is TGTGCCAGCAGCTTATTCGAATTGTGGGTGACTAGCGGGACCAACAATGAGCAGTTCTTC. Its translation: CASSLFELWVTSGTNNEQFF.

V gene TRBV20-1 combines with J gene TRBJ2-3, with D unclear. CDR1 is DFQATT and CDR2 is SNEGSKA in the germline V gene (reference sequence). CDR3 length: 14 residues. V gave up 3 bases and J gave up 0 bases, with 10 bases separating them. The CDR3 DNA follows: TGCAGTGCTAGTTGGCAGAAGAGCACAGATACGCAGTATTTT. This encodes CSASWQKSTDTQYF.

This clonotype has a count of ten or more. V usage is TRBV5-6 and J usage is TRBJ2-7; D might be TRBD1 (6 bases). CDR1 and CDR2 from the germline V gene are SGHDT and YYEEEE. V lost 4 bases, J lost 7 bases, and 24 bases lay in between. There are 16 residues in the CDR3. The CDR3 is CASSAPGQGTFGEQYF. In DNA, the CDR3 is TGTGCCAGCAGCGCGCCGGGACAAGGAACCTTTGGGGAGCAGTACTTC.

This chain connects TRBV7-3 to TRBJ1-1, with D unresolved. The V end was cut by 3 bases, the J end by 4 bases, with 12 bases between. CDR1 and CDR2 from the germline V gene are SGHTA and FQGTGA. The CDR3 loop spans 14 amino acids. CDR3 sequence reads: CASSFPVGSTEAFF. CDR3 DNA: TGTGCCAGCAGCTTCCCCGTGGGGAGCACTGAAGCTTTCTTT.

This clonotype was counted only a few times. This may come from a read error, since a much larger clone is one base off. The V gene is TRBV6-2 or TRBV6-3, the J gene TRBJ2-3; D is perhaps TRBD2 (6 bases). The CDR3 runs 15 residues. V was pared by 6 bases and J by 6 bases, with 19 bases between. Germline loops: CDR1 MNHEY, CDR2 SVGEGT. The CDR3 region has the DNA TGTGCCAGCAGAGCAACTTCGGACTACGTGGATACGCAGTATTTT. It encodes CASRATSDYVDTQYF.

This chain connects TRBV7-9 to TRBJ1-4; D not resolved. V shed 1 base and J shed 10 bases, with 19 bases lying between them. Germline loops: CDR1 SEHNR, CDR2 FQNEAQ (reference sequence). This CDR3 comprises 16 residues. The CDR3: CASSLGAELDGGKLFF. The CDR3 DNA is TGTGCCAGCAGCTTAGGGGCCGAGCTTGATGGCGGAAAACTGTTTTTT.